The 31 T cell receptor beta chains below were found in one sample sequenced in a study of persistence of HIV-infected CD4 T cells. The libraries were made with immunoSEQ version 4 in survey mode. Sequenced by immunoSEQ multiplex PCR; TCRdb stores in-frame clones only, minus some. The sample yields 10,000 or so clones, roughly 84% seen once. The antigens for these receptors are not known. Cells were stimulated with overlapping HIV-1 Gag 15-mer peptides. Sorting of responding CD4+ T cells relied on upregulated CD40 ligand together with CD69. The sequences come from CD4+ T cells sorted from PBMCs after approximately 19-hour stimulation, collected from a patient who received antiretroviral therapy. These receptors all come from an adult woman with HIV who was CMV-seropositive.

V and J are TRBV6-2 or TRBV6-3 and TRBJ1-1, with D possibly TRBD1 on 5 matching bases. V shed 0 bases and J shed 4 bases, with 9 bases lying between them. This CDR3 is built from 14 residues. The germline CDR1 and CDR2 sequences are MNHEY and SVGEGT. CDR3 loop: CASSYSWGVTEAFF. The CDR3 nucleotides are TGTGCCAGCAGTTACTCGTGGGGGGTCACTGAAGCTTTCTTT.

V usage is TRBV3-1 (or the pseudogene TRBV3-2) and J usage is TRBJ1-2; D unclear. Trimming removed 0 bases at V and 8 bases at J, with 10 bases between. The germline V gene has CDR1 LGHDT and CDR2 YNNKEL (reference sequence). The CDR3 has 13 amino acids. The CDR3 region is CASSQEGLMGYTF. The CDR3 DNA reads TGTGCCAGCAGCCAAGAAGGGCTCATGGGCTACACCTTC.

CDR3 loop: CASSSNRRSNEKLFF. CDR3 DNA sequence: TGTGCCAGCAGCTCCAACAGGAGAAGTAATGAAAAACTGTTTTTT. V is TRBV7-8 and J is TRBJ1-4; perhaps TRBD1 as D (5 bases). V gave up 4 bases and J gave up 4 bases, with 13 bases separating them. The germline V gene encodes CDR1 SGHVS and CDR2 FQNEAQ. The length of the CDR3 is 15 residues.

The J gene is TRBJ1-4, the V gene TRBV3-1 (or the pseudogene TRBV3-2); D uncertain. The length of the CDR3 is 12 residues. Germline V gives CDR1 LGHDT, CDR2 YNNKEL (reference sequence). The V gene lost 4 bases and the J gene lost 8 bases, with 8 bases spanning the gap. CDR3 protein: CASSPTSEKLFF. Here the CDR3 DNA reads TGTGCCAGCAGCCCAACTAGCGAAAAACTGTTTTTT.

This clone was counted once. The chain links TRBV6-5 to TRBJ2-7; a weak D match, TRBD1 (5 bases). The CDR3 length is 13 residues. Between the trimmed V and J ends, which lost 6 bases and 0 bases, there was a span of 9 bases. CDR1 and CDR2 (germline): MNHEY, SVGAGI. For the CDR3, the DNA is TGTGCCAGCAGGTCGGACAACTCCTACGAGCAGTACTTC. Translation gives CASRSDNSYEQYF.

This rearrangement joins TRBV5-4 to TRBJ2-7; TRBD1 aligns across 8 bases. Germline V lookup: CDR1 SGHNT, CDR2 YYREEE (reference sequence). The ends lost 0 bases at V and 2 bases at J; junction bases unmatched: 4. The CDR3 runs to 15 residues. The CDR3 region is CASSLGQGPAYEQYF. As DNA, the CDR3 is TGTGCCAGCAGCTTGGGACAGGGGCCCGCCTACGAGCAGTACTTC.

This chain uses TRBV19 with TRBJ2-2; 8 nucleotides agree with TRBD1. This CDR3 is 15 amino acids long. The germline gives CDR1 LNHDA, CDR2 SQIVND (reference sequence). The junction had 9 bases not matched to a gene; V was cut back by 6 bases and J by 6 bases. CDR3 protein: CASREGTGWSGELFF. CDR3 DNA sequence: TGTGCCAGTAGGGAGGGGACAGGCTGGTCCGGGGAGCTGTTTTTT.

The gene calls are TRBV7-8 and TRBJ2-3; D possibly corresponds to TRBD2 (6 bases). Germline V CDR1 and CDR2: SGHVS, FQNEAQ. CDR3 length: 15 amino acids. V lost 5 bases, J lost 1 base, and 13 bases lay in between. In DNA, the CDR3 is TGTGCCAGCAGCACGTCTGAGCGGGGCACAGATACGCAGTATTTT. It yields the protein CASSTSERGTDTQYF.

This rearrangement joins TRBV7-2 to TRBJ1-1; the match to TRBD1 covers 8 bases. This CDR3 has 16 residues. The germline V gene has CDR1 SGHTA and CDR2 FQGNSA. Unmatched junction bases numbered 9, after V lost 2 bases and J lost 4 bases. This CDR3 is CASSLRRQGMGTEAFF. The CDR3 DNA reads TGTGCCAGCAGCTTACGTCGACAGGGGATGGGCACTGAAGCTTTCTTT.

The V gene is TRBV2, the J gene TRBJ1-1; unclear D gene. The germline V gene encodes CDR1 SNHLY and CDR2 FYNNEI. Trimming left V 5 bases short and J 5 bases short, with 15 bases between. This CDR3 is built from 14 residues. CDR3 residues: CASSSSGEKTEAFF. The CDR3 DNA reads as TGTGCCAGCAGTTCATCGGGAGAAAAAACTGAAGCTTTCTTT.

This clone came up a few times. V usage is TRBV19 and J usage is TRBJ2-7; D not certain. The germline gives CDR1 LNHDA, CDR2 SQIVND (reference sequence). With 6 bases removed from V and 6 bases from J, the gap between germline ends came to 15 bases. The CDR3 runs 13 residues. The CDR3 DNA reads TGTGCCAGTAGCCGGTCTGCACCGGGCGAGCAGTACTTC. Translated: CASSRSAPGEQYF.

J is TRBJ2-3 and V is TRBV7-3; D call uncertain. Trimming took off 2 bases at V and 1 base at J, with 7 bases between the two ends. Germline lookup yields CDR1 SGHTA and CDR2 FQGTGA. The CDR3 is 14 amino acids. This chain's CDR3 is CASSLDGRTDTQYF. CDR3 DNA: TGTGCCAGCAGCTTAGATGGACGCACAGATACGCAGTATTTT.

This rearrangement joins TRBV19 to TRBJ2-7; 8 bases agree with TRBD1. Germline V gives CDR1 LNHDA, CDR2 SQIVND (reference sequence). This CDR3 region has 16 residues. The V segment lost 6 bases and the J segment 0 bases; nucleotides outside the gene matches: 10. This CDR3 is CASSASGQASSYEQYF. DNA for the CDR3: TGTGCCAGTAGCGCGTCGGGACAGGCCAGCTCCTACGAGCAGTACTTC.

The genes are TRBV28 and TRBJ1-2, with D possibly being TRBD1 (5 bases). The V and J ends lost 6 bases and 2 bases respectively, with 13 bases between them. The CDR3 is 14 residues long. Germline assignment: CDR1 MDHEN and CDR2 SYDVKM. This CDR3 is CASRTVGENYGYTF. The CDR3 DNA follows: TGTGCCAGCAGGACTGTGGGGGAAAACTATGGCTACACCTTC.

Only one count was recorded for this clone. V usage is TRBV6-6 and J usage is TRBJ1-1; a weak D match, TRBD1 (5 bases). The germline V gene has CDR1 MNHNY and CDR2 SVGAGI (reference sequence). CDR3 length: 13 residues. Trimming took off 7 bases at V and 5 bases at J, with 14 bases between the two ends. The CDR3 DNA follows: TGTGCCAGCATGGTGGCAGGGAGGACTGAAGCTTTCTTT. It is translated as CASMVAGRTEAFF.

The gene calls are TRBV20-1 and TRBJ2-1; TRBD2 might be the D (5 bases). This CDR3 contains 16 residues. V lost 3 bases and J lost 6, with 21 bases in between. From germline, CDR1 is DFQATT and CDR2 SNEGSKA (reference sequence). CDR3: CSASSLATRHVNEQFF. The CDR3, as DNA: TGCAGTGCTAGTAGTTTAGCGACCAGACATGTCAATGAGCAGTTCTTC.

As to this clone: Other DNA sequences in this specimen translate into the identical CDR3. CDR3 in DNA: TGTGCCAGCAGCGTAGCCGGGGGGCGCACAGATACGCAGTATTTT. Translating it yields CASSVAGGRTDTQYF. This chain uses TRBV9 with TRBJ2-3; D may be TRBD2 (7 bases). The germline gives CDR1 SGDLS, CDR2 YYNGEE. The V end was cut by 0 bases, the J end by 1 base, with 9 bases between. This CDR3 has 15 residues.

V is TRBV30 and J is TRBJ1-2; D remains ambiguous. The CDR3 contains 13 residues. The V and J ends lost 4 bases and 4 bases respectively, with 13 bases between them. The germline V gene has CDR1 GTSNPN and CDR2 SVGIG (reference sequence). The CDR3 DNA sequence: TGTGCCTGGACCCTAGGAGGGTTCTATGGCTACACCTTC. Protein product: CAWTLGGFYGYTF.

The chain couples TRBV12-3 or TRBV12-4 to TRBJ2-5, with D unresolved. The CDR3 spans 12 residues. V was clipped by 3 bases and J by 5 bases, with 7 bases between them. DNA for the CDR3: TGTGCCAGCAGTTTTGGATCGGAGACCCAGTACTTC. This encodes CASSFGSETQYF.

The rearrangement links TRBV3-1 (or the pseudogene TRBV3-2) to TRBJ1-5; weak D call: TRBD1 (5 bases). V gave up 0 bases and J gave up 6 bases, with 9 bases separating them. This CDR3 contains 14 residues. Germline V gene data show CDR1 as LGHDT and CDR2 as YNNKEL (reference sequence). The chain's CDR3 is CASSQDGGSQPQHF. The CDR3 nucleotides are TGTGCCAGCAGCCAAGATGGGGGGTCTCAGCCCCAGCATTTT.

This clone was detected only a few times. The V call is TRBV9, the J call TRBJ1-6, with 8 bases identical to TRBD1. The CDR3 is 15 residues long. Trimming took 3 bases from V and 3 from J; bases not matched to a gene: 2. CDR1 and CDR2 from the germline V gene are SGDLS and YYNGEE. This CDR3 reads CASSEGTGYNSPLHF. In DNA, the CDR3 is TGTGCCAGCAGCGAAGGGACAGGCTATAATTCACCCCTCCACTTT.

The V and J genes are TRBV5-6 and TRBJ2-7; 7 bases match TRBD1. V dropped 0 bases and J dropped 4; count of bases not matched to a gene: 7. CDR3 size: 15 residues. Per germline, CDR1 SGHDT and CDR2 YYEEEE. The CDR3, as DNA: TGTGCCAGCAGCTTGGAACAGGGGTTCCTATACGAGCAGTACTTC. Translated, it gives CASSLEQGFLYEQYF.

The gene calls are TRBV27 and TRBJ1-4; D remains unclear. CDR1 is MNHEY and CDR2 is SMNVEV in the germline V gene (reference sequence). Trimming removed 3 bases at V and 8 bases at J, with 10 bases between. This CDR3 contains 13 residues. CDR3 in amino acids: CASSFTRLEKLFF. For the CDR3, the DNA is TGTGCCAGCAGTTTTACCCGGTTGGAAAAACTGTTTTTT.

This clone was observed a handful of times. The gene calls are TRBV3-1 (or the pseudogene TRBV3-2) and TRBJ1-2; unclear D gene. The germline gives CDR1 LGHDT, CDR2 YNNKEL (reference sequence). With 4 bases removed from V and 3 bases from J, the gap between germline ends came to 9 bases. The CDR3 contains 13 residues. DNA of the CDR3: TGTGCCAGCAGCCCCGGATCGGACTATGGCTACACCTTC. Its translation is CASSPGSDYGYTF.

V usage is TRBV19 and J usage is TRBJ2-5; D unresolved. Trimming shortened V by 3 bases and J by 2 bases, and 13 bases separated the two germline ends. The CDR3 spans 15 residues. CDR1 and CDR2 (germline): LNHDA, SQIVND (reference sequence). DNA of the CDR3: TGTGCCAGTAGTATGAATCAAGGGAATCAAGAGACCCAGTACTTC. Translated, it gives CASSMNQGNQETQYF.

In its sample, this clone was seen once. The chain carries TRBV6-5 and TRBJ2-7, with unresolved D. The CDR3 is 13 amino acids. V was trimmed by 0 bases and J by 4 bases, leaving 7 bases between them. Per the germline V gene, CDR1 is MNHEY and CDR2 is SVGAGI. CDR3 residues: CASSYSGYYEQYF. The CDR3 DNA follows: TGTGCCAGCAGTTACTCGGGTTATTACGAGCAGTACTTC.

This chain links TRBV25-1 with TRBJ2-7; tentative D call: TRBD1 (6 bases). CDR1 is MGHDK, CDR2 SYGVNS, per germline. The CDR3 runs to 15 residues. V lost 1 base and J 4 bases, leaving 14 bases between the germline ends. Written as DNA, the CDR3 is TGTGCCAGCAGTGAATCTCAAGGGGGATCTTACGAGCAGTACTTC. This gives the protein CASSESQGGSYEQYF.

The V and J genes are TRBV10-3 and TRBJ2-7; tentative D call: TRBD1 (6 bases). V lost 6 bases and J lost 2, with 14 bases in between. The CDR3 loop spans 14 amino acids. Germline CDR1 and CDR2: ENHRY and SYGVKD. The CDR3 sequence: CAIRAATGTYEQYF. DNA for the CDR3: TGTGCCATCAGAGCCGCGACAGGTACCTACGAGCAGTACTTC.

The V call is TRBV30, the J call TRBJ1-4, with a possible D match to TRBD1 (5 bases). Trimming pared 0 bases from V and 10 bases from J, leaving 12 bases between. The length of the CDR3 is 13 residues. Germline V gene data show CDR1 as GTSNPN and CDR2 as SVGIG (reference sequence). CDR3 region: CAWSVRGDRKLFF. The CDR3 DNA sequence: TGTGCCTGGAGTGTGAGGGGTGATAGAAAACTGTTTTTT.

The CDR3: CASSVVSGGAQETQYF. CDR3 coding DNA: TGTGCCAGCAGCGTAGTCTCCGGGGGCGCCCAGGAGACCCAGTACTTC. This chain connects TRBV9 to TRBJ2-5; D may correspond to TRBD1 or TRBD2 (6 bases each). CDR1 is SGDLS and CDR2 is YYNGEE in the germline V gene. This CDR3 region has 16 residues. V lost 0 bases, J lost 5 bases, and 17 bases lay in between.

V and J are TRBV19 and TRBJ1-2, with 7 bases aligning to TRBD1. Germline loops: CDR1 LNHDA, CDR2 SQIVND (reference sequence). The CDR3 loop spans 13 amino acids. J gave up 8 bases and V 4 bases, and 7 bases lay outside the gene matches. The CDR3 sequence: CASSTSTGRGYTF. In DNA, the CDR3 is TGTGCCAGTAGTACCTCGACAGGGCGCGGCTACACCTTC.